This record looks at one TCR beta chain sequence and its context. Its antigen is not known. A quantitative 5'-RACE method, one with molecular barcodes, was used to make TCR beta libraries. TCRdb reprocessed the 5' RACE reads via MiXCR and lists one record per CDR3 protein. The sample lists under 250,000 distinct CDR3 sequences, about 30% occurring once. From germline, CDR1 is MNHNS and CDR2 SASEGT. CDR3 length: 14 amino acids. The J segment lost 0 bases and the V segment lost 8 bases, leaving 4 bases of the junction unmatched. The data stem from a study of CD8 T cells in ankylosing spondylitis. The study's findings and limits: Ankylosing spondylitis blood appeared to carry a characteristic TCR beta motif of several highly homologous variants.

The rearrangement links TRBV6-1 to TRBJ1-3; 7 nucleotides line up with TRBD1. The TCR sequence derives from a male donor with ankylosing spondylitis or in good health (not recorded which). Source material: blood, either unsorted or a sorted T cell fraction (not recorded which). In DNA form, the CDR3 reads TGTGCCAGCTGGGACAGTCACTCTGGAAACACCATATATTTT. As protein: CASWDSHSGNTIYF.